What follows describes a single T cell receptor beta chain. Its antigen is not known. Donation came from healthy Caucasian individuals in Russia who were aged roughly 6 to 95. The second PCR ran roughly 6 to 12 cycles with a sample-barcoded 5' primer and J-beta primers. The template-switch adaptor, which had 12 random nucleotides, put a tag on each cDNA molecule. TCRdb redid the calling of the 5' RACE reads with MiXCR, one entry per CDR3 protein. Among some 900,000 distinct CDR3 sequences listed, 45% to 50% were seen once. These data come from a study of blood T cells in healthy people across ages. About the research overall: About one barcoded beta molecule per two T cells was captured by template switching. Broader study findings: Unsorted PBMC material precluded a definitive naive versus antigen-experienced comparison.

The length of the CDR3 is 13 residues. CDR1 MNHNS and CDR2 SASEGT come from the germline V gene. Trimming took 6 bases from V and 8 from J, leaving 16 bases between them. The material sequenced was blood. The TCR was taken from a man aged 25-40 years in good health. V gene TRBV6-1 combines with J gene TRBJ1-2, with D perhaps TRBD1 (5 bases). CDR3 sequence: CASRNRDHRGYTF. The CDR3 nucleotides read TGTGCCAGCAGAAACCGGGATCACAGGGGCTACACCTTC.